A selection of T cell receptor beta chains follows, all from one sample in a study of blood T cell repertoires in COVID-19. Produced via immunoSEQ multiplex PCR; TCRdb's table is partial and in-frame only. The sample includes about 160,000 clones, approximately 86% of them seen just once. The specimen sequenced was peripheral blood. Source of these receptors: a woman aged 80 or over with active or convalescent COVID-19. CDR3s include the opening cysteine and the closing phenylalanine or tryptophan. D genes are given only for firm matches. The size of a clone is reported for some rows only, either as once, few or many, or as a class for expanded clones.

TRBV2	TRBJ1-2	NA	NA	CASSEVGGDGYTF	TGTGCCAGCAGTGAAGTGGGGGGGGATGGCTACACCTTC
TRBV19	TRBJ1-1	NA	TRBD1	CASSITGANTEAFF	TGTGCCAGTAGTATAACAGGGGCGAACACTGAAGCTTTCTTT
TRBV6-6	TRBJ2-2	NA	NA	CASRHRPPNTGELFF	TGTGCCAGCAGACACAGGCCCCCGAACACCGGGGAGCTGTTTTTT
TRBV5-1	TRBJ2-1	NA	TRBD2	CASSKAGGAVTSGYNEQFF	TGCGCCAGCAGCAAGGCAGGTGGGGCCGTGACTAGCGGGTACAATGAGCAGTTCTTC
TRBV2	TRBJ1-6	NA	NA	CASSGTGRNSPLHF	TGTGCCAGCAGTGGTACAGGGCGTAATTCACCCCTCCACTTT
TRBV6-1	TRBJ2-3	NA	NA	CASSEPSGFVVGTQYF	TGTGCCAGCAGTGAACCCAGCGGGTTTGTTGTAGGCACGCAGTATTTT
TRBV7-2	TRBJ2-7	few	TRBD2	CASSKRTSASYEQYF	TGTGCCAGCAGCAAAAGGACTAGCGCCTCCTACGAGCAGTACTTC
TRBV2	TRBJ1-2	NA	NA	CASGTRGGYTF	TGTGCCAGCGGCACCCGGGGAGGCTACACCTTC
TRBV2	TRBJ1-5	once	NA	CASSDGTGLYQPQHF	TGTGCCAGCAGTGATGGCACAGGACTATATCAGCCCCAGCATTTT
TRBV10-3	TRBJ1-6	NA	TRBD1	CAISPRTGENSPLHF	TGTGCCATCAGTCCCAGGACAGGGGAAAATTCACCCCTCCACTTT
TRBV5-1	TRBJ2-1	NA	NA	CASSGGAVYNEQFF	TGCGCCAGCAGCGGCGGGGCGGTATACAATGAGCAGTTCTTC
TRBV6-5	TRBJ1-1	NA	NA	CASTPPNRAIDGAFF	TGTGCCAGCACCCCCCCGAACAGGGCTATCGATGGAGCTTTCTTT
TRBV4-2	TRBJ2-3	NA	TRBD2	CASSRGTSGRADTQYF	TGTGCCAGCAGCCGAGGGACTAGCGGGAGGGCAGATACGCAGTATTTT
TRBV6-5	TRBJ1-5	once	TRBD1	CASSKRDRLNQPQHF	TGTGCCAGCAGTAAAAGGGACAGGCTAAATCAGCCCCAGCATTTT
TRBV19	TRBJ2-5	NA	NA	CASSLGGLRETQYF	TGTGCCAGTAGTTTGGGGGGTTTACGAGAGACCCAGTACTTC
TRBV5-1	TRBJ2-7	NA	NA	CASSLALGAVGEQYF	TGCGCCAGCAGCTTGGCCCTTGGGGCAGTCGGGGAGCAGTACTTC
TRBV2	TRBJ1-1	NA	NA	CASSVIVRTEAFF	TGTGCCAGCAGTGTCATCGTGAGGACTGAAGCTTTCTTT
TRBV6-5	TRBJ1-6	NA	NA	CASSYGEGTNNSPLHF	TGTGCCAGCAGTTACGGGGAGGGGACGAATAATTCACCCCTCCACTTT
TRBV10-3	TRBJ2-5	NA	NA	CAISEQLLQKETQYF	TGTGCCATCAGTGAGCAGTTATTACAAAAGGAGACCCAGTACTTC
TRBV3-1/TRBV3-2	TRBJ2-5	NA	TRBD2	CASSPQHSSSSGGNQETQYF	TGTGCCAGCAGCCCACAACATTCTAGCAGTAGCGGGGGCAACCAAGAGACCCAGTACTTC
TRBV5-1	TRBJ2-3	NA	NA	CASRSIVSTDTQYF	TGCGCCAGCAGGAGTATCGTTAGCACAGATACGCAGTATTTT
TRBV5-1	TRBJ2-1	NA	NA	CASTGFGTYNEQFF	TGCGCCAGCACAGGGTTTGGGACCTACAATGAGCAGTTCTTC
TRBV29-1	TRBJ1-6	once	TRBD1	CSVSQTGTGDSPLHF	TGCAGCGTCTCCCAGACCGGGACAGGGGATTCACCCCTCCACTTT
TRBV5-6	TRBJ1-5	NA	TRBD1	CASSLEGRGGNQPQHF	TGTGCCAGCAGCTTGGAAGGCAGGGGGGGCAATCAGCCCCAGCATTTT
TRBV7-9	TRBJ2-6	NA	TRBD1	CASSLEGAAGANVLTF	TGTGCCAGCAGCTTAGAGGGGGCGGCTGGGGCCAACGTCCTGACTTTC
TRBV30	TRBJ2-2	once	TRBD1	CAWSVGTVVGELFF	TGTGCCTGGAGTGTAGGGACAGTAGTCGGGGAGCTGTTTTTT
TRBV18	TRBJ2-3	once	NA	CASSPFRASDTQYF	TGTGCCAGCTCACCCTTCAGGGCTTCTGATACGCAGTATTTT
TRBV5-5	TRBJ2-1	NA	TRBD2	CASSSGPGTSGTSSYNEQFF	TGTGCCAGCAGCAGCGGGCCCGGGACTAGCGGGACGAGCTCCTACAATGAGCAGTTCTTC
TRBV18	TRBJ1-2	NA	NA	CASSPEGNYGYTF	TGTGCCAGCTCACCGGAGGGTAACTATGGCTACACCTTC
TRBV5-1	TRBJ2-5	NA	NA	CASTHSTMETQYF	TGCGCCAGCACCCACTCTACTATGGAGACCCAGTACTTC
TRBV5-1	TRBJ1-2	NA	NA	CASSPGGESLGGYTF	TGCGCCAGCAGCCCGGGGGGGGAGTCCCTAGGGGGCTACACCTTC
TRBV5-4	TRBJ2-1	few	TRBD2	CASTKSGSGDNEQFF	TGTGCCAGCACCAAAAGCGGGAGCGGGGACAATGAGCAGTTCTTC
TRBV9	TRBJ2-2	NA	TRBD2	CASSVGGSYTGELFF	TGTGCCAGCAGCGTCGGCGGGAGTTACACCGGGGAGCTGTTTTTT
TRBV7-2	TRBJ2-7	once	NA	CASSLVLQATYEQYF	TGTGCCAGCAGCTTAGTTCTACAGGCGACCTACGAGCAGTACTTC
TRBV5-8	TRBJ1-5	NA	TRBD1	CASSLAGGEIQPQHF	TGTGCCAGCAGCTTGGCAGGGGGCGAGATTCAGCCCCAGCATTTT
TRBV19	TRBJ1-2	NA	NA	CASSMTGTSGGYTF	TGTGCCAGTAGTATGACAGGAACCTCGGGTGGCTACACCTTC
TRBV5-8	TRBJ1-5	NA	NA	CASSSGGVISNQPQHF	TGTGCCAGCAGCTCCGGGGGGGTAATAAGCAATCAGCCCCAGCATTTT
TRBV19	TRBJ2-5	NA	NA	CASRDPGNQETQYF	TGTGCCAGTAGAGACCCCGGGAACCAAGAGACCCAGTACTTC
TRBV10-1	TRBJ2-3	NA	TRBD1	CASSEGQALTDTQYF	TGCGCCAGCAGTGAGGGACAGGCTCTGACAGATACGCAGTATTTT
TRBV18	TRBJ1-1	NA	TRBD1	CASSPYLQGAIEAFF	TGTGCCAGCTCACCATATCTCCAGGGGGCAATTGAAGCTTTCTTT
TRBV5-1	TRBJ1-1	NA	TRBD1	CASSSTGTNTEAFF	TGCGCCAGCAGCTCGACAGGGACGAACACTGAAGCTTTCTTT
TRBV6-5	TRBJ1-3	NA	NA	CASSTSGAGNTIYF	TGTGCCAGCAGCACATCAGGGGCTGGAAACACCATATATTTT
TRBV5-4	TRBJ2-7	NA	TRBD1	CASSPTGTESYEQYF	TGTGCCAGCAGCCCCACCGGGACAGAGAGCTACGAGCAGTACTTC
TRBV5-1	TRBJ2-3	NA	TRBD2	CASSLASGLAGGKTDTQYF	TGCGCCAGCAGCTTGGCATCGGGACTAGCGGGAGGGAAGACAGATACGCAGTATTTT
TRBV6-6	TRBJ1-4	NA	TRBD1	CASSYVIGTGTEKLFF	TGTGCCAGCAGTTACGTCATCGGGACAGGGACTGAAAAACTGTTTTTT
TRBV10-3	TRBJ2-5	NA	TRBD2	CAISEPGLAAQETQYF	TGTGCCATCAGTGAACCGGGACTAGCGGCCCAAGAGACCCAGTACTTC
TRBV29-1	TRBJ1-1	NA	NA	CSAAKGRDQAFF	TGCAGCGCCGCCAAGGGGCGGGACCAAGCTTTCTTT
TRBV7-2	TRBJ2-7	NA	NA	CASSSQGMSEQYF	TGTGCCAGCAGCTCCCAGGGGATGAGTGAGCAGTACTTC
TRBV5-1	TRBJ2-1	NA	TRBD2	CASSLSGGSYNEQFF	TGCGCCAGCAGCTTGAGTGGCGGGAGCTACAATGAGCAGTTCTTC
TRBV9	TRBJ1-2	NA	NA	CASRSGGPGYGYTF	TGTGCCAGCCGATCGGGAGGGCCGGGCTATGGCTACACCTTC
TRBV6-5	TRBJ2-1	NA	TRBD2	CASRGLADHNEQFF	TGTGCCAGCCGGGGACTAGCGGATCACAATGAGCAGTTCTTC
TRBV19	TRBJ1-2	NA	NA	CASSRMLAQNYGYTF	TGTGCCAGTAGTAGAATGCTCGCCCAGAACTATGGCTACACCTTC